Listed below are T cell receptor beta chains from one sample, sequenced in a study of blood T cell repertoires in COVID-19. Repertoires were generated with immunoSEQ multiplex PCR, while TCRdb's copy carries only in-frame clones and drops some. The sample shows 250,000 to 400,000 clones, 75% to 90% of them seen only once. Specimen: peripheral blood. All receptors derive from a woman aged 25-40 years with COVID-19, enrolled during active disease. The CDR3 runs from the conserved cysteine through the conserved F or W. A D gene is named only where the DNA matches it firmly. A row's size may be missing; if present it is once, few, many or a size class.

d_call: .; clone_size: .; j_call: TRBJ2-2; v_call: TRBV19; cdr3_aa: CASSNGEAGTGELFF; cdr3_nt: TGTGCCAGTAGTAACGGGGAGGCCGGGACCGGGGAGCTGTTTTTT
d_call: .; clone_size: .; j_call: TRBJ1-2; v_call: TRBV19; cdr3_aa: CASSMATPYGYTF; cdr3_nt: TGTGCCAGTAGTATGGCGACACCCTATGGCTACACCTTC
d_call: .; clone_size: few; j_call: TRBJ2-1; v_call: TRBV9; cdr3_aa: CASSPGVGEQFF; cdr3_nt: TGTGCCAGCAGCCCGGGGGTCGGTGAGCAGTTCTTC
d_call: .; clone_size: .; j_call: TRBJ1-2; v_call: TRBV6-5; cdr3_aa: CASSYGAGEGGYTF; cdr3_nt: TGTGCCAGCAGTTACGGCGCAGGGGAGGGTGGCTACACCTTC
d_call: .; clone_size: .; j_call: TRBJ1-1; v_call: TRBV24-1; cdr3_aa: CATSDSVNTEAFF; cdr3_nt: TGTGCCACCAGTGATTCAGTGAACACTGAAGCTTTCTTT
d_call: .; clone_size: .; j_call: TRBJ1-6; v_call: TRBV19; cdr3_aa: CASSINGNSPLHF; cdr3_nt: TGTGCCAGTAGTATTAACGGGAACTCACCCCTCCACTTT
d_call: TRBD1; clone_size: once; j_call: TRBJ2-2; v_call: TRBV7-9; cdr3_aa: CASSSDRAGTGELFF; cdr3_nt: TGTGCCAGCAGCTCCGACAGGGCGGGCACCGGGGAGCTGTTTTTT
d_call: .; clone_size: once; j_call: TRBJ1-1; v_call: TRBV15; cdr3_aa: CATSREAGLGGGEAFF; cdr3_nt: TGTGCCACCAGCAGAGAAGCAGGCCTCGGAGGCGGTGAAGCTTTCTTT
d_call: .; clone_size: few; j_call: TRBJ1-1; v_call: TRBV11-2; cdr3_aa: CASSLRQQGWGTEAFF; cdr3_nt: TGTGCCAGCAGCTTGCGACAACAGGGATGGGGAACTGAAGCTTTCTTT
d_call: TRBD2; clone_size: .; j_call: TRBJ2-1; v_call: TRBV5-1; cdr3_aa: CASSSSGTYNEQFF; cdr3_nt: TGCGCCAGCAGCTCGAGCGGGACCTACAATGAGCAGTTCTTC
d_call: TRBD2; clone_size: .; j_call: TRBJ2-3; v_call: TRBV27; cdr3_aa: CASSFSGLAGNTDTQYF; cdr3_nt: TGTGCCAGCAGTTTCTCCGGACTAGCGGGAAACACAGATACGCAGTATTTT
d_call: TRBD1; clone_size: .; j_call: TRBJ1-4; v_call: TRBV3-1/TRBV3-2; cdr3_aa: CASSQFDRGQKLFF; cdr3_nt: TGTGCCAGCAGCCAATTCGACAGGGGGCAGAAACTGTTTTTT
d_call: .; clone_size: .; j_call: TRBJ2-7; v_call: TRBV6-5; cdr3_aa: CASDIPLTGPYEQYF; cdr3_nt: TGTGCCAGCGATATACCACTTACAGGGCCCTACGAGCAGTACTTC
d_call: .; clone_size: .; j_call: TRBJ1-1; v_call: TRBV5-1; cdr3_aa: CASSLDGGGNTEAFF; cdr3_nt: TGCGCCAGCAGCTTGGATGGGGGAGGGAATACTGAAGCTTTCTTT
d_call: .; clone_size: .; j_call: TRBJ2-1; v_call: TRBV19; cdr3_aa: CASSPDSYNEQFF; cdr3_nt: TGTGCCAGTAGCCCCGACAGTTACAATGAGCAGTTCTTC
d_call: .; clone_size: once; j_call: TRBJ1-2; v_call: TRBV4-2; cdr3_aa: CASSQDGTGYTF; cdr3_nt: TGTGCCAGCAGCCAAGATGGCACTGGCTACACCTTC
d_call: TRBD2; clone_size: .; j_call: TRBJ2-1; v_call: TRBV6-4; cdr3_aa: CASSFSPDRLAGDNEQFF; cdr3_nt: TGTGCCAGCAGTTTCTCACCCGACAGACTAGCGGGGGACAATGAGCAGTTCTTC
d_call: .; clone_size: .; j_call: TRBJ2-1; v_call: TRBV5-1; cdr3_aa: CASSLDSNEQFF; cdr3_nt: TGCGCCAGCAGCCTGGACAGCAATGAGCAGTTCTTC
d_call: TRBD2; clone_size: .; j_call: TRBJ2-1; v_call: TRBV4-2; cdr3_aa: CASSRQKRGDYNEQFF; cdr3_nt: TGTGCCAGCAGCCGTCAGAAGCGGGGAGACTACAATGAGCAGTTCTTC
d_call: .; clone_size: .; j_call: TRBJ2-4; v_call: TRBV30; cdr3_aa: CAWSVVGGKNIQYF; cdr3_nt: TGTGCCTGGAGTGTAGTAGGGGGCAAAAACATTCAGTACTTC
d_call: .; clone_size: .; j_call: TRBJ1-3; v_call: TRBV28; cdr3_aa: CASSVLGGDSGNTIYF; cdr3_nt: TGTGCCAGCAGTGTTCTGGGGGGGGACTCTGGAAACACCATATATTTT
d_call: TRBD2; clone_size: .; j_call: TRBJ2-7; v_call: TRBV5-8; cdr3_aa: CASSLAGVAGAIYEQYF; cdr3_nt: TGTGCCAGCAGCTTGGCCGGGGTAGCGGGAGCAATTTACGAGCAGTACTTC
d_call: TRBD1; clone_size: .; j_call: TRBJ1-4; v_call: TRBV10-3; cdr3_aa: CASRTGDRDEKLFF; cdr3_nt: TGTGCCTCCCGAACGGGGGACAGGGATGAAAAACTGTTTTTT
d_call: TRBD1; clone_size: .; j_call: TRBJ1-5; v_call: TRBV2; cdr3_aa: CASSGQDNQPQHF; cdr3_nt: TGTGCCAGCAGCGGACAGGACAATCAGCCCCAGCATTTT
d_call: .; clone_size: .; j_call: TRBJ1-2; v_call: TRBV18; cdr3_aa: CASSPPRGDYGYTF; cdr3_nt: TGTGCCAGCTCACCACCGCGGGGGGACTATGGCTACACCTTC
d_call: .; clone_size: .; j_call: TRBJ2-1; v_call: TRBV15; cdr3_aa: CATSRDQTGLVHNEQFF; cdr3_nt: TGTGCCACCAGCAGAGATCAAACAGGTTTAGTACACAATGAGCAGTTCTTC
d_call: TRBD1; clone_size: .; j_call: TRBJ2-7; v_call: TRBV29-1; cdr3_aa: CSVRDRGYEQYF; cdr3_nt: TGCAGCGTGCGGGACAGGGGGTACGAGCAGTACTTC
d_call: .; clone_size: once; j_call: TRBJ2-1; v_call: TRBV27; cdr3_aa: CASSSAGTLYNEQFF; cdr3_nt: TGTGCCAGCAGTTCTGCCGGGACTCTGTACAATGAGCAGTTCTTC